A single sample gave rise to the 18 T cell receptor beta chains below, sequenced in a study of somatic mutations in cytotoxic T cells in rheumatoid arthritis. Clones were read by immunoSEQ multiplex PCR, and TCRdb kept only the in-frame ones, dropping some. The table includes some 15,000 clones, more than 75% detected once. Sequencing was performed on CD8+ T cells sorted from blood. These receptor sequences come from a woman aged 45-65 years with rheumatoid arthritis.

This chain connects TRBV28 to TRBJ1-3; D is undetermined. CDR3 length: 15 amino acids. Trimming removed 3 bases from V and 0 bases from J, with 9 bases in between. Germline V gene lookup returns CDR1 MDHEN and CDR2 SYDVKM. CDR3 bases: TGTGCCAGCAGTTTGAACGACAACTCTGGAAACACCATATATTTT. The encoded protein is CASSLNDNSGNTIYF. Combining the CDR3 with reference TRBV28 and TRBJ1-3 gives the whole variable domain DVKVTQSSRYLVKRTGEKVFLECVQDMDHENMFWYRQDPGLGLRLIYFSYDVKMKEKGDIPEGYSVSREKKERFSLILESASTNQTSMYLCASSLNDNSGNTIYFGEGSWLTVV.

The chain recombines TRBV6-5 with TRBJ2-3; a possible D gene is TRBD2 (6 bases). The CDR3 is 16 residues long. Germline CDR1 and CDR2: MNHEY and SVGAGI. V was shortened by 2 bases and J by 4 bases, with 16 bases between the two germline ends. In DNA, the CDR3 is TGTGCCAGCAGTTACGCTTCGGGGGTTGTCTCAGATACGCAGTATTTT. It specifies CASSYASGVVSDTQYF.

V is TRBV4-2 and J is TRBJ2-7, with TRBD2 matching 10 bases. With 0 bases clipped from V and 3 bases from J, the junction kept 5 bases outside the gene matches. The CDR3 sequence is 16 residues long. Germline assignment: CDR1 LGHNA and CDR2 YNFKEQ. The CDR3: CASSQERTSGFYEQYF. Written as DNA, the CDR3 is TGTGCCAGCAGCCAAGAGAGGACTAGCGGATTCTACGAGCAGTACTTC.

V and J are TRBV28 and TRBJ2-3; 11 nucleotides align to TRBD1. CDR1 and CDR2 from the germline V gene are MDHEN and SYDVKM. The junction had 9 bases not matched to a gene; V was cut back by 4 bases and J by 6 bases. This CDR3 comprises 16 residues. The CDR3 DNA reads TGTGCCAGCAGTTCCGGACAGGGGGCAGCCGGGGATACGCAGTATTTT. Protein product: CASSSGQGAAGDTQYF.

CDR3 protein: CASSYSGGIQETQYF. CDR3 nucleotide sequence: TGTGCCAGCAGTTACTCAGGGGGCATCCAGGAGACCCAGTACTTC. The chain employs TRBV6-5 and TRBJ2-5, with 7 bases identical to TRBD1. The CDR3 runs 15 residues. The V segment lost 0 bases and the J segment 5 bases; nucleotides outside the gene matches: 6. Germline values: CDR1 MNHEY, CDR2 SVGAGI.

This clone was seen a single time. The J gene is TRBJ2-1, the V gene TRBV30, with D hard to call. This CDR3 is 14 amino acids long. Trimming left V 2 bases short and J 2 bases short, with 10 bases between. Germline-derived CDR1 and CDR2 are GTSNPN and SVGIG (reference sequence). The CDR3: CAWSNRGTYNEQFF. The CDR3 nucleotides are TGTGCCTGGAGTAACCGCGGCACCTACAATGAGCAGTTCTTC.

This clone was detected only once. The V call is TRBV5-1, the J call TRBJ2-4; D may correspond to TRBD1 or TRBD2 (5 bases each). With 4 bases removed from V and 1 base from J, the gap between germline ends came to 15 bases. Germline-derived CDR1 and CDR2 are SGHRS and YFSETQ. The CDR3 is made up of 16 amino acids. CDR3 region: CASSDTLGVAKNIQYF. The CDR3 DNA follows: TGCGCCAGCAGCGATACCTTGGGGGTGGCCAAAAACATTCAGTACTTC.

The rearrangement links TRBV7-9 to TRBJ2-7; 8 bases fit TRBD1. After removal of 7 bases from V and 2 bases from J, the junction contained 16 bases not matched to a gene. The CDR3 runs to 17 residues. Germline V CDR1 and CDR2: SEHNR, FQNEAQ (reference sequence). The CDR3 loop reads CASTSESTGGITYEQYF. Written as DNA, the CDR3 is TGTGCCAGCACCTCCGAATCCACAGGGGGTATTACCTACGAGCAGTACTTC.

This clone was seen only once. The V and J genes are TRBV25-1 and TRBJ2-3, with a tentative D call TRBD1 (5 bases). The CDR3 is 16 residues long. Germline CDR1 MGHDK, CDR2 SYGVNS. Trimming left V 1 base short and J 2 bases short, with 13 bases between. CDR3 DNA sequence: TGTGCCAGCAGTGAATTAGACAGTGGAATCACAGATACGCAGTATTTT. Translating gives CASSELDSGITDTQYF.

This clone was picked up a small number of times. The CDR3 bases are TGTGCCAGCAGCGCCGGGACAGCGAGCACAGATACGCAGTATTTT. Translating gives CASSAGTASTDTQYF. The rearrangement links TRBV2 to TRBJ2-3; 7 nucleotides match TRBD1. This CDR3 spans 15 amino acids. CDR1 is SNHLY, CDR2 FYNNEI, per germline. The V segment lost 6 bases and the J segment 0 bases; nucleotides outside the gene matches: 6.

This chain connects TRBV19 to TRBJ1-4, with no clear D. The CDR3 contains 15 residues. Trimming removed 3 bases from V and 0 bases from J, with 8 bases in between. Germline V gene sequence: CDR1 LNHDA, CDR2 SQIVND (reference sequence). For the CDR3, the DNA is TGTGCCAGTAGTATTGGAACCTCAACTAATGAAAAACTGTTTTTT. Protein sequence: CASSIGTSTNEKLFF.

The chain employs TRBV27 and TRBJ2-3; TRBD2 matches at 12 bases. The CDR3 covers 16 residues. Unmatched junction bases numbered 12, after V lost 10 bases and J lost 4 bases. Germline loops: CDR1 MNHEY, CDR2 SMNVEV (reference sequence). The CDR3 protein is CATIPTSGGWADTQYF. The CDR3, as DNA: TGTGCCACCATACCCACTAGCGGGGGGTGGGCAGATACGCAGTATTTT.

This clone has just a few counts. This rearrangement joins TRBV7-9 to TRBJ1-4; D is undetermined. Germline V gene lookup returns CDR1 SEHNR and CDR2 FQNEAQ (reference sequence). This CDR3 has 16 amino acids. Trimming cost V 5 bases and J 5 bases, with 18 bases left between them. CDR3 nucleotide sequence: TGTGCCAGCAGCCCTCAGGTCGTGGGAATCAATGAAAAACTGTTTTTT. It translates to CASSPQVVGINEKLFF.

This sequence joins TRBV4-3 and TRBJ2-3; 9 nucleotides line up with TRBD1. The CDR3 consists of 15 residues. CDR1 LGHNA and CDR2 YSLEER come from the germline V gene. Losses at the gene ends were 2 bases for V and 9 bases for J; bases not matched to a gene: 9. This chain's CDR3 is CASSQQGQGHDTQYF. DNA of the CDR3: TGCGCCAGCAGCCAACAGGGACAGGGACACGACACGCAGTATTTT.

This clone was observed a single time. The chain has TRBV19 and TRBJ2-2, with a tentative D call TRBD1 (6 bases). V gave up 3 bases and J gave up 5 bases, with 13 bases separating them. Germline CDR1 LNHDA, CDR2 SQIVND (reference sequence). The CDR3 is 15 amino acids. For the CDR3, the DNA is TGTGCCAGTAGTATCCAGGGGATACGGACCGGGGAGCTGTTTTTT. The encoded protein is CASSIQGIRTGELFF. The whole variable domain, remainder taken from reference TRBV19 and TRBJ2-2, is DGGITQSPKYLFRKEGQNVTLSCEQNLNHDAMYWYRQDPGQGLRLIYYSQIVNDFQKGDIAEGYSVSREKKESFPLTVTSAQKNPTAFYLCASSIQGIRTGELFFGEGSRLTVL.

The chain links TRBV6-5 to TRBJ2-7; D possibly uses TRBD1 or TRBD2 (6 bases each). Looked up from germline, CDR1 is MNHEY and CDR2 is SVGAGI. Deletions cut 0 bases from V and 5 bases from J, with 14 bases between. The CDR3 runs 15 residues. The CDR3 region has the DNA TGTGCCAGCAGTTACTCGGGCCAGGGGAGGAACGAGCAGTACTTC. Translated: CASSYSGQGRNEQYF.

The chain recombines TRBV2 with TRBJ2-1; the D gene is possibly TRBD2 (6 bases). CDR3 size: 12 residues. Germline-derived CDR1 and CDR2 are SNHLY and FYNNEI. V lost 4 bases and J 5 bases, leaving 6 bases between the germline ends. The CDR3: CASSAGDNEQFF. The CDR3 coding sequence is TGTGCCAGCAGTGCGGGGGACAATGAGCAGTTCTTC.

The chain uses TRBV5-1 and TRBJ1-1; TRBD1 matches at 7 bases. The V segment lost 2 bases and the J segment 1 base; nucleotides outside the gene matches: 8. The CDR3 runs 16 residues. Per germline, CDR1 SGHRS and CDR2 YFSETQ. The CDR3 is CASSLGRDRQNTEAFF. The CDR3, as DNA: TGCGCCAGCAGCTTAGGCCGGGACAGACAGAACACTGAAGCTTTCTTT.